This TCR beta chain was sequenced during a study of T cells in women clearing cervical HPV infection. About the study: Cases' blood sampling followed lesion detection by median roughly 160 days (90 to 200). HLA type stays a possible confounder, typing being limited. Broader study findings: It is unknown whether associations predate infection; no effector/memory or HPV-specific sorting.

Notes on this clone: What it binds is not known. The CDR3 end is not reached by the read, which stops 3 residues before it; the germline J gene fills it in.

The table came from immunoSEQ multiplex PCR; TCRdb's copy has only in-frame clones and leaves some out. The repertoire table contains 30,000 or so clones. CDR1 and CDR2 (germline): GTSNPN, SVGIG (reference sequence). With 1 base removed from V and 5 bases from J, the gap between germline ends came to 10 bases. The CDR3 loop spans 13 amino acids. The sequence derives from a woman between 18 and 75 years old with a cervical HPV16 infection that either progressed to CIN3+ or cleared (not recorded which). Specimen: blood buffy coat. The chain links TRBV30 to TRBJ2-3; D not certain. This CDR3 is CAWSDMPGDTQYF. CDR3 DNA (partial): TGTGCCTGGAGTGACATGCCGGGAGATACG.